This T cell receptor beta chain was obtained from a study of beta chain features in type 1 diabetes. Study results and limitations: cDNA sequencing could over-represent cells with high TCR expression.

Comment on this clone: Its antigen is still unknown.

This CDR3 contains 14 residues. Trimming removed 0 bases from V and 3 bases from J; junction bases left unmatched: 2. Per germline, CDR1 SGHRS and CDR2 YFSETQ. The sequenced template was cDNA made from the entire isolated RNA. The repertoire was sequenced with immunoSEQ multiplex PCR; TCRdb's copy has only in-frame clones and lacks some. Counted here are about 140,000 clones, 9.5% to 10% occurring once; the ten biggest clones make up 0.65%. The sequenced sample was central memory CD4+ T cells from blood. This TCR was sampled from a woman between 40 and 50 years old in good health. The genes are TRBV5-1 and TRBJ1-2; 7 positions agree with TRBD1. CDR3 in amino acids: CASSLGQGHYGYTF. The CDR3 region has the DNA TGCGCCAGCAGCTTGGGACAGGGTCACTATGGCTACACCTTC. Together with reference TRBV5-1 and TRBJ1-2, the CDR3 gives the full variable domain: KAGVTQTPRYLIKTRGQQVTLSCSPISGHRSVSWYQQTPGQGLQFLFEYFSETQRNKGNFPGRFSGRQFSNSRSEMNVSTLELGDSALYLCASSLGQGHYGYTFGSGTRLTVV.